This TCR beta chain was sequenced during a study of blood T cell repertoires in COVID-19 (TCRdb year 2020). For the wider study: Collaborator samples came from the United States, Italy and Spain and covered acute and convalescent phases of COVID-19. The material from the prospective study consisted of cDNA or gDNA derived from T cells, B-cell-depleted T cells, or PBMCs. The dataset comprised deeply sampled blood TCRbeta repertoires from subjects exposed to, actively infected with, or recovered from COVID-19. A freely available public database, intended as a resource for researchers studying the immune response to SARS-CoV-2, is where the repertoires were released. Samples came from the ongoing ImmuneRACE study (first 160 participants) plus 1,254 subjects from 6 global collaborators. A de-identified subject ID, COVID-19 status, age in years and sex were almost always included in the sample metadata. Where available, HLA class I and class II types were taken from metadata supplied by the sample provider and were not determined by assay-based typing. Study-wide conclusions, independent of this receptor: The quantity of clinical and demographic metadata differed by source and by participant and was supplied without curation.

CDR1 is given as SGHRS and CDR2 as YFSETQ, both from the germline V gene. The CDR3 holds 14 amino acids from the cysteine to the phenylalanine. Only CDR3 DNA remains: 42 bases, in frame from the first base. Trimming takes 4 bases from V and 7 bases from J, and the germline ends sit 18 bases apart. As to this clone: Its antigen is currently not known. Base qualities are not at hand, and no much larger clone is one base apart.

TCRbeta CDR3 regions were amplified from genomic DNA by means of the immunoSEQ Assay, a bias-controlled multiplex PCR. In the original analysis: Within the assay, amplification of reference gene primers was used to estimate how many nucleated cells each sample contained. To quantify the absolute abundance of each unique TCRbeta CDR3 rearrangement, sequence reads were collapsed and filtered. Productive Simpson clonality was computed per sample as the square root of Simpson's diversity index over productive rearrangements. Sourced from immuneACCESS, this table was stored by TCRdb with only in-frame sequences that have V and J called. A share of the clones is absent; for the studies checked, an unresolved V gene accounts for under half, and the remainder has no known explanation. From that table come the V and J calls and clone size; the DNA was used to work out D and trimming. In all, the sample holds almost 55,000 clones, and 85% to 90% of those were seen once. Clones ranked in the top ten supply 25% to 30% of the sample.

Each collaborating institution followed its own protocols to collect whole blood in K2EDTA tubes. For TCRbeta analysis, collaborator samples were shipped as frozen whole blood, as isolated PBMCs, or as DNA extracted from either sample type. The sample taken for sequencing was peripheral blood. Recombination linked TRBV5-1 to TRBJ2-7; a tentative D match to TRBD1 spans 6 bases. This clonotype originated in a human donor in a cohort sampled during active COVID-19. The CDR3 protein is CASSVIQGAGEQYF. The DNA sequence is as follows: TGCGCCAGCAGCGTCATACAGGGTGCAGGGGAGCAGTACTTC.